This T cell receptor (beta chain) stems from a study of blood T cell repertoires in COVID-19. Overall study context: Samples representing acute and convalescent COVID-19 were sourced from the United States, Italy and Spain. T cells, B-cell-depleted T cells, or PBMCs provided the cDNA or gDNA that served as material.

In the original processing: How many nucleated cells were present was estimated from reference gene primer amplification. Repertoires were generated with immunoSEQ multiplex PCR, while TCRdb's copy carries only in-frame clones and drops some. That table furnishes V, J and clone size, whereas the DNA furnished D and trimming. The table includes under 200,000 clones, about 85% detected once. Source material: peripheral blood. The TCR originated in a woman over 75 with acute or convalescent COVID-19.

The CDR3 region is CASSLRLGGSYEQYF. CDR3 nucleotide sequence: TGTGCCAGCAGCCTTCGACTAGGAGGGTCCTACGAGCAGTACTTC. The chain recombines TRBV3-1 (or the pseudogene TRBV3-2) with TRBJ2-7; D is perhaps TRBD2 (6 bases). This CDR3 is 15 amino acids long. Germline V CDR1 and CDR2: LGHDT, YNNKEL (reference sequence). V shed 4 bases and J shed 1 base, with 14 bases lying between them.